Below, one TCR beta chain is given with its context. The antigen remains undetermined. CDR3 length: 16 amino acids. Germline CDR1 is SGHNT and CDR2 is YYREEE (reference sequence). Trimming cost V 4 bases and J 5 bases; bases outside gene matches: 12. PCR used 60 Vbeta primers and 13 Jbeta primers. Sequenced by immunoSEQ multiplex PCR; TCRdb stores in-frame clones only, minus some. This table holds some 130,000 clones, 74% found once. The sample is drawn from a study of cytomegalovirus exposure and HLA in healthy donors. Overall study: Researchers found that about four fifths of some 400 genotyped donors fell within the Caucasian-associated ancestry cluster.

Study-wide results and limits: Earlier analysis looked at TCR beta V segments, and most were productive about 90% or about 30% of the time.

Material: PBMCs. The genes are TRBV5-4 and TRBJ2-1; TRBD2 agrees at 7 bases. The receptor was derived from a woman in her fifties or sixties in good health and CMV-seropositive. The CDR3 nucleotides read TGTGCCAGCAGCACACCACGGGGAGGGAGGGACAATGAGCAGTTCTTC. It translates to CASSTPRGGRDNEQFF. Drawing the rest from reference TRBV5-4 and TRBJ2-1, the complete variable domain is ETGVTQSPTHLIKTRGQQVTLRCSSQSGHNTVSWYQQALGQGPQFIFQYYREEENGRGNFPPRFSGLQFPNYSSELNVNALELDDSALYLCASSTPRGGRDNEQFFGPGTRLTVL.